This entry is about one T cell receptor (beta chain). Its antigen has not been determined. Per-base qualities were not stored, and no clone one base away is much larger. During the collection period, no immune events, such as infections, were documented for the healthy donors. To calibrate time-dependent variance in a beta-binomial model of T-cell clone differential abundance, blood repertoires from healthy donors were used as a training cohort. There were roughly 10 healthy donors in the training cohort, of whom 3 were female and 7 were male. An age range of about 25 to 64 years, with an average of roughly 40 years, was recorded for the donors. Obtained from a commercial supplier, whole blood was collected from each healthy donor at three time points set about 2 weeks apart. Genomic DNA was extracted from unsorted whole blood for immunosequencing. The data are from a study of identifying expanded T cells in peripheral blood (dated by TCRdb to about 2019). For context, the study as a whole: Four technical replicates, made by sequencing separate aliquots from the same pool of genomic DNA, were compared pairwise.

Counted from cysteine to phenylalanine, this CDR3 has 15 amino acids. Only the CDR3 part of the read is kept: 45 bases, read in frame from the first base. As encoded in the germline V gene, CDR1 is KGHSH while CDR2 is LQKENI. The germline V end is reduced by 3 bases and the J end by 2 bases; junction bases left unmatched: 3. General conclusions and limits of the study: The beta-binomial model significantly reduced the number of clones called differentially abundant and the false-positive rate across all healthy-donor time intervals. The binomial model flagged 0.9 to 1.5 differentially abundant clones between technical replicates but about 15 over around two weeks and under 25 over around 4 weeks. For all healthy donors, the variance in clone template counts between roughly 2-week samples rose significantly as total template count increased. The authors expected that over much longer intervals, such as months to years, biological variance in healthy repertoires might increase even further.

TCRbeta CDR3 regions were profiled with the immunoSEQ Assay using bias-controlled multiplex PCR amplification of genomic DNA. The original pipeline was this. The absolute abundance of each unique TCRbeta CDR3 region was quantified after sequences were collapsed and filtered. Differential abundance was assessed using a binomial (Fisher-equivalent) model and a beta-binomial model in which time-dependent variance fitted from healthy donors was added. Clones with fewer than 5 combined templates were removed, and differential abundance was called for clones with a Benjamini-Hochberg FDR below 0.01. Using the form v = (b*log(k)+a)^2, the beta-binomial variance was modeled as a function of the total template count across the two samples. Sourced from immuneACCESS, this table was stored by TCRdb with only in-frame sequences that have V and J called. A share of the clones is absent; for the studies checked, an unresolved V gene accounts for under half, and the remainder has no known explanation. V and J calls and clone size are given by that table; D and trimming were obtained from the DNA. The sample table contains under 70,000 clones; only one count was recorded for over 75% of them. The ten largest clones represent under 5% of the sample.

The chain uses TRBV18 and TRBJ2-3, with 9 middle bases fitting TRBD1. Specimen: blood. The TCR sequence derives from a person aged 18-70 years in good health. The CDR3 in this case is CASSPTGGSTDTQYF. The sequenced DNA is TGTGCCAGCTCACCCACAGGGGGCTCCACAGATACGCAGTATTTT.